This TCR beta chain was sequenced in a study of metastatic and nonmetastatic thyroid tumors. Study background: The authors compared repertoires across blood and tumor or nodule tissue from malignant and benign thyroid patients. Study-level points and caveats: Versus benign nodules, malignant thyroid tumors reportedly had significantly higher TCR beta diversity, in blood and tumor.

In the study's own analysis: Variation in CDR3 across clinicopathological groups served as the basis for constructing a distant-metastasis classifier in papillary thyroid cancer. With MiXCR, TCRdb called clones anew from the PCR reads. TCRdb, not the original authors, processed these V and J calls. The table lists approximately 5,400 clones, 33% of them singletons. A remark on this clone: Antigen unknown. The junction departs from germline at one end; a sequencing error may be responsible.

Thyroid surgery was performed in patients who had received no treatment beforehand. The TCR originated in a female donor with papillary thyroid cancer or a benign thyroid nodule (not recorded which). Some clones in this sample may be carry-over from other donors' samples. Sequencing used adjacent normal tissue.

For the CDR3, the DNA is TGTTTCAGCAGTTACGCCCCAAAGACTAGCAGCGAGCTGTACTTC. It yields the protein CFSSYAPKTSSELYF. J is TRBJ2-7 and V is TRBV6-9; 7 bases are shared with TRBD2. CDR3 length: 15 residues. CDR1 and CDR2 from the germline V gene are MNHGY and SVAAGI.